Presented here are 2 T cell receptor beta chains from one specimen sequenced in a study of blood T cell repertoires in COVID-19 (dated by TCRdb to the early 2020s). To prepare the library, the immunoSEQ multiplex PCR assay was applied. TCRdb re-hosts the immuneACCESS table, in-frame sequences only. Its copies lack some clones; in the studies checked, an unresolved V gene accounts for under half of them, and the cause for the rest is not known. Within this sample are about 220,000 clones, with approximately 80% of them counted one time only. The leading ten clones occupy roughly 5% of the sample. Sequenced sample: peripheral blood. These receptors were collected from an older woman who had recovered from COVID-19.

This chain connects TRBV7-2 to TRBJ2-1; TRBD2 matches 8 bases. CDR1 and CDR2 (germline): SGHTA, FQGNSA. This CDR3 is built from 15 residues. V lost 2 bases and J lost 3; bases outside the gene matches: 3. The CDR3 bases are TGTGCCAGCAGCTTATCTGCGGGGGGCTACAATGAGCAGTTCTTC. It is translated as CASSLSAGGYNEQFF.

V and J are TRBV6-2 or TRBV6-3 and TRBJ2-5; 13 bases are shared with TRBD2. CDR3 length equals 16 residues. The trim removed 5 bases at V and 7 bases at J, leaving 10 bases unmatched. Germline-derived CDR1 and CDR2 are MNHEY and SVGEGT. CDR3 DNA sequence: TGTGCCAGCAGTCACCCCGGGACTAGCGGGGCCGGGACCCAGTACTTC. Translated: CASSHPGTSGAGTQYF.